Below are 28 T cell receptor beta chains sequenced from a single sample in a study of cytomegalovirus exposure and HLA in healthy donors. Primers for the PCR totalled 60 Vbeta and 13 Jbeta. Only in-frame clones appear in the TCRdb table, and some are missing; sequencing was by immunoSEQ multiplex PCR. The sample table includes approximately 100,000 clones. The sample was PBMCs. The receptors shown here come from a man between 50 and 59 years old in good health and CMV-seronegative.

The V gene is TRBV7-9, the J gene TRBJ1-2, with 10 bases lining up with TRBD1. After removal of 3 bases from V and 0 bases from J, the junction contained 10 bases not matched to a gene. Germline V gene sequence: CDR1 SEHNR, CDR2 FQNEAQ (reference sequence). This CDR3 has 18 residues. CDR3 coding DNA: TGTGCCAGCAGCTTCGGGACAGGGGATAAGACGGCTAACTATGGCTACACCTTC. Protein product: CASSFGTGDKTANYGYTF.

The chain has TRBV7-9 and TRBJ2-2, with 11 bases identical to TRBD2. The J segment lost 6 bases and the V segment lost 3 bases, leaving 6 bases of the junction unmatched. Germline V gene lookup returns CDR1 SEHNR and CDR2 FQNEAQ (reference sequence). The CDR3 is made up of 16 amino acids. CDR3 sequence reads: CASSFTSGSRPGELFF. The CDR3 DNA reads as TGTGCCAGCAGCTTTACTAGCGGGAGTAGACCCGGGGAGCTGTTTTTT.

This sequence joins TRBV5-5 and TRBJ1-2; D is ambiguous. Germline V gives CDR1 SGHKS, CDR2 YYEKEE (reference sequence). The CDR3 runs to 14 residues. The V end lost 4 bases, the J end lost 0 bases, and 10 bases lay between the germline ends. The CDR3 is CASSLPGTNYGYTF. DNA for the CDR3: TGTGCCAGCAGCCTCCCGGGGACTAACTATGGCTACACCTTC.

The chain uses TRBV23-1 and TRBJ2-5; D remains unclear. TRBV23-1 is identified as an open reading frame with a role that is uncertain. V lost 1 base and J lost 0, with 12 bases in between. The CDR3 runs 16 residues. DNA of the CDR3: TGCGCCAGCAGTCAATTCTCTAGACGGGACCAAGAGACCCAGTACTTC. This codes for CASSQFSRRDQETQYF.

J is TRBJ1-1 and V is TRBV6-5; D perhaps matches TRBD1 (6 bases). The CDR3 totals 13 residues. Between the trimmed V and J ends, which lost 7 bases and 1 base, there was a span of 10 bases. The germline V gene encodes CDR1 MNHEY and CDR2 SVGAGI. The CDR3 DNA reads as TGTGCCAGCACCTGGACAGAGAACACTGAAGCTTTCTTT. Translating it yields CASTWTENTEAFF.

This chain uses TRBV12-5 with TRBJ2-7, with D possibly being TRBD1 (6 bases). CDR3 length equals 15 residues. Trimming pared 1 base from V and 2 bases from J, leaving 12 bases between. Germline CDR1 and CDR2: LGHNT and FRNRAP. The CDR3, as DNA: TGTGCTAGTGGTTTGGCCCAGACAGGAACCTACGAGCAGTACTTC. Its protein is CASGLAQTGTYEQYF.

The chain carries TRBV5-6 and TRBJ1-1, with TRBD1 as a possible D gene (6 bases). This CDR3 is built from 14 residues. V was pared by 2 bases and J by 8 bases, with 16 bases between. Germline values: CDR1 SGHDT, CDR2 YYEEEE. The CDR3 region is CASSFLSGEIEAFF. The CDR3 DNA reads TGTGCCAGCAGCTTTTTATCAGGGGAAATCGAAGCTTTCTTT.

The chain links TRBV27 to TRBJ1-2; D is ambiguous. Germline CDR1 and CDR2: MNHEY and SMNVEV (reference sequence). V was shortened by 5 bases and J by 4 bases, with 11 bases between the two germline ends. CDR3 length: 13 amino acids. In DNA, the CDR3 is TGTGCCAGCAGTACCAGCGTTCTCTATGGCTACACCTTC. This translates into CASSTSVLYGYTF.

The chain links TRBV7-2 to TRBJ2-7; 10 nucleotides line up with TRBD1. This CDR3 has 15 residues. The V gene end was trimmed by 5 bases and the J gene end by 3 bases; junction bases not matched to a gene: 7. Per the germline V gene, CDR1 is SGHTA and CDR2 is FQGNSA. CDR3 loop: CASSTRTGGIYEQYF. CDR3 nucleotides: TGTGCCAGCAGCACGCGGACAGGGGGTATCTACGAGCAGTACTTC. Using reference TRBV7-2 and TRBJ2-7 for the parts outside the CDR3, the full variable domain is GAGVSQSPSNKVTEKGKDVELRCDPISGHTALYWYRQSLGQGLEFLIYFQGNSAPDKSGLPSDRFSAERTGGSVSTLTIQRTQQEDSAVYLCASSTRTGGIYEQYFGPGTRLTVT.

V is TRBV9 and J is TRBJ1-3; D may be TRBD1 (5 bases). The CDR3 loop spans 15 amino acids. Trimming pared 0 bases from V and 4 bases from J, leaving 11 bases between. Germline V gives CDR1 SGDLS, CDR2 YYNGEE. CDR3 amino acids: CASSVAWGAGNTIYF. DNA for the CDR3: TGTGCCAGCAGCGTAGCCTGGGGCGCGGGAAACACCATATATTTT.

The chain has TRBV4-3 and TRBJ2-7, with D possibly being TRBD1 (6 bases). This CDR3 comprises 15 residues. Between the trimmed V and J ends, which lost 1 base and 2 bases, there was a span of 12 bases. From germline, CDR1 is LGHNA and CDR2 YSLEER. The CDR3 DNA is TGCGCCAGCAGCCAAGGCAGGGGTCTTCCCTACGAGCAGTACTTC. Translation: CASSQGRGLPYEQYF.

The chain uses TRBV14 and TRBJ2-1; D remains unclear. V was pared by 3 bases and J by 8 bases, with 5 bases between. Germline loops: CDR1 SGHDN, CDR2 FVKESK. The CDR3 length is 11 residues. The CDR3 bases are TGTGCCAGCAGCCACGAGTATGAGCAGTTCTTC. Its protein product is CASSHEYEQFF.

V usage is TRBV25-1 and J usage is TRBJ2-3, with 10 bases identical to TRBD2. Unmatched junction bases numbered 5, after V lost 2 bases and J lost 3 bases. Per germline, CDR1 MGHDK and CDR2 SYGVNS. This CDR3 region has 16 residues. CDR3 in amino acids: CASSETLAGVTDTQYF. DNA for the CDR3: TGTGCCAGCAGTGAAACCCTAGCGGGAGTTACAGATACGCAGTATTTT.

The rearrangement uses TRBV7-9 and TRBJ2-5, with a weak D call TRBD1 (5 bases). This CDR3 is 13 amino acids long. Looked up from germline, CDR1 is SEHNR and CDR2 is FQNEAQ (reference sequence). V was cut by 1 base and J by 5 bases, with 8 bases left in between. The DNA of the CDR3 is TGTGCCAGCAGCTTAGGGGGCTGGGAGACCCAGTACTTC. Residues: CASSLGGWETQYF.

This chain connects TRBV2 to TRBJ1-6, with a tentative D call TRBD1 (6 bases). The V gene's germline CDR1 is SNHLY and CDR2 FYNNEI. V lost 7 bases, J lost 10 bases, and 17 bases lay in between. The CDR3 spans 14 residues. The CDR3 spells CASKMNTQGSPLHF. The CDR3 DNA reads as TGTGCCAGCAAGATGAACACTCAGGGGTCACCCCTCCACTTT.

This chain joins TRBV5-1 and TRBJ2-7; TRBD1 might be the D (5 bases). Germline V gene sequence: CDR1 SGHRS, CDR2 YFSETQ. Trimming removed 1 base from V and 1 base from J, with 12 bases in between. The CDR3 spans 15 residues. The CDR3 reads CASSLQGQISYEQYF. DNA of the CDR3: TGCGCCAGCAGCTTGCAGGGTCAGATTTCCTACGAGCAGTACTTC.

This sequence joins TRBV6-5 and TRBJ2-7, with 11 nucleotides matching TRBD2. The CDR3 length is 15 residues. Germline CDR1 is MNHEY and CDR2 is SVGAGI. The trim removed 4 bases at V and 4 bases at J, leaving 6 bases unmatched. In DNA form, the CDR3 reads TGTGCCAGCAGTTCCGGGACTAGCGGCTCGTACGAGCAGTACTTC. The encoded protein is CASSSGTSGSYEQYF.

The chain employs TRBV6-5 and TRBJ1-6; perhaps TRBD1 as D (6 bases). The CDR3 loop spans 11 amino acids. The V end was cut by 7 bases, the J end by 14 bases, with 12 bases between. Germline CDR1 MNHEY, CDR2 SVGAGI. CDR3 sequence reads: CASIGTGTLHF. CDR3 in DNA: TGTGCCAGCATTGGAACAGGGACCCTCCACTTT.

This chain links TRBV30 with TRBJ1-1; D may be TRBD1 (5 bases). The germline CDR1 and CDR2 sequences are GTSNPN and SVGIG (reference sequence). The V and J ends lost 5 bases and 1 base respectively, with 11 bases between them. The CDR3 spans 13 residues. The CDR3 loop is CAWDRQPNTEAFF. The CDR3 bases are TGTGCCTGGGACAGACAGCCGAACACTGAAGCTTTCTTT. Full variable domain (outside the CDR3, taken from reference TRBV30 and TRBJ1-1): SQTIHQWPATLVQPVGSPLSLECTVEGTSNPNLYWYRQAAGRGLQLLFYSVGIGQISSEVPQNLSASRPQDRQFILSSKKLLLSDSGFYLCAWDRQPNTEAFFGQGTRLTVV.

The CDR3 sequence is CASSEYSGGINEQFF. The CDR3 DNA reads as TGCGCCAGCAGTGAGTATAGCGGGGGGATAAATGAGCAGTTCTTC. The chain links TRBV10-2 to TRBJ2-1; 10 bases match TRBD2. Losses at the gene ends were 1 base for V and 7 bases for J; bases not matched to a gene: 4. The germline V gene encodes CDR1 WSHSY and CDR2 SAAADI. CDR3 length: 15 residues.

The rearrangement links TRBV18 to TRBJ1-5; D uncertain. The CDR3 loop spans 15 amino acids. Trimming left V 6 bases short and J 5 bases short, with 17 bases between. Germline CDR1 KGHSH, CDR2 LQKENI. CDR3 coding DNA: TGTGCCAGCTCGGAAGGACTGCTTTGGGATCAGCCCCAGCATTTT. Encoded protein: CASSEGLLWDQPQHF. The full variable domain, its missing parts supplied by reference TRBV18 and TRBJ1-5, is NAGVMQNPRHLVRRRGQEARLRCSPMKGHSHVYWYRQLPEEGLKFMVYLQKENIIDESGMPKERFSAEFPKEGPSILRIQQVVRGDSAAYFCASSEGLLWDQPQHFGDGTRLSIL.

A word on this clone: This CDR3 is also generated by other DNA sequences in the sample. The CDR3 region is CASRARTATWNEQFF. The CDR3 nucleotides read TGTGCCAGCAGAGCTAGAACGGCCACTTGGAATGAGCAGTTCTTC. The V and J genes are TRBV2 and TRBJ2-1; the D is unclear. The length of the CDR3 is 15 residues. Trimming cost V 6 bases and J 7 bases, with 19 bases left between them. CDR1 and CDR2 from the germline V gene are SNHLY and FYNNEI.

This rearrangement joins TRBV18 to TRBJ2-7; D possibly corresponds to TRBD1 (5 bases). Germline V CDR1 and CDR2: KGHSH, LQKENI. Trimming shortened V by 3 bases and J by 4 bases, and 10 bases separated the two germline ends. The CDR3 loop spans 13 amino acids. CDR3 sequence: CASSPSTAYEQYF. DNA of the CDR3: TGTGCCAGCTCACCCTCGACAGCTTACGAGCAGTACTTC.

The chain links TRBV7-9 to TRBJ2-1; perhaps TRBD2 as D (5 bases). Germline V gene lookup returns CDR1 SEHNR and CDR2 FQNEAQ (reference sequence). V lost 5 bases and J 5 bases, leaving 19 bases between the germline ends. The CDR3 sequence is 16 residues long. The CDR3 nucleotides read TGTGCCAGCAGCCCCAGACTACTCTCCTCAGACAATGAGCAGTTCTTC. Translation gives CASSPRLLSSDNEQFF. The complete variable domain, with remaining parts taken from reference TRBV7-9 and TRBJ2-1, reads DTGVSQNPRHKITKRGQNVTFRCDPISEHNRLYWYRQTLGQGPEFLTYFQNEAQLEKSRLLSDRFSAERPKGSFSTLEIQRTEQGDSAMYLCASSPRLLSSDNEQFFGPGTRLTVL.

The chain joins TRBV6-1 to TRBJ2-7; 7 positions match TRBD2. V lost 6 bases, J lost 7 bases, and 15 bases stayed unmatched. Germline CDR1 is MNHNS and CDR2 is SASEGT. The CDR3 sequence is 15 residues long. CDR3 sequence: CASRGSWRELGEQYF. Written as DNA, the CDR3 is TGTGCCAGCAGGGGGTCCTGGCGGGAGCTGGGTGAGCAGTACTTC.

The rearrangement uses TRBV5-1 and TRBJ2-1; D gene uncertain. V lost 0 bases and J lost 2, with 9 bases in between. The CDR3 runs 15 residues. Per the germline V gene, CDR1 is SGHRS and CDR2 is YFSETQ. Here the CDR3 reads CASSLVPSAYNEQFF. CDR3 bases: TGCGCCAGCAGCTTGGTCCCTTCCGCCTACAATGAGCAGTTCTTC.

This sequence joins TRBV6-1 and TRBJ2-5; D remains ambiguous. Trimming pared 2 bases from V and 5 bases from J, leaving 9 bases between. This CDR3 region has 13 residues. Germline V gene data show CDR1 as MNHNS and CDR2 as SASEGT. This CDR3 reads CASSELVGETQYF. The CDR3 DNA sequence: TGTGCCAGCAGTGAACTAGTCGGCGAGACCCAGTACTTC.

V is TRBV4-3 and J is TRBJ1-6; 8 bases fit TRBD1. The CDR3 covers 16 residues. CDR1 and CDR2 from the germline V gene are LGHNA and YSLEER. V lost 3 bases and J lost 8; bases outside the gene matches: 9. The CDR3: CASSQTAQGGYSPLHF. In DNA, the CDR3 is TGCGCCAGCAGCCAGACCGCACAGGGGGGGTATTCACCCCTCCACTTT.